This TCR beta chain came from a study of T cells in Graves' hyperthyroidism and ophthalmopathy (dated by TCRdb to the late 2010s). In the study overall: Peripheral blood was sampled at the time of initial diagnosis, prior to any treatment. To identify TCR V-J signatures that set the groups apart, the researchers used a discovery cohort of 90 to 100 patients, made up of about 44 with Graves' ophthalmopathy and about 59 with stable Graves' hyperthyroidism. Prospective prediction of ophthalmopathy was tested in an independent validation cohort of 18 to 20 hyperthyroidism patients and approximately 17 patients who later progressed to ophthalmopathy. The 100 discovery patients were randomly split 7:3 into training and test sets. In addition, the study compared T-cell repertoires in thyroid tissue and in blood from roughly 6 Graves' hyperthyroidism patients. Once sampling was done, hyperthyroidism patients were given methimazole at a starting dose of 30 mg daily, whereas ophthalmopathy patients were given high-dose intravenous methylprednisolone. TCR Vbeta CDR3 sequencing of roughly 140 peripheral blood samples (more than 40 ophthalmopathy, approximately 80 hyperthyroidism and roughly 17 progressor patients) is reported in the paper. Results the study describes overall, beyond this receptor: No statistical method was used to set the sample size in advance, and investigators knew the group allocation. Ophthalmopathy was separated from stable hyperthyroidism by a 13 V-J signature model, with roughly 88% sensitivity and 81% to 82% specificity obtained in cross-validation and 80%/75% obtained in testing. Most expanded thyroid clonotypes (frequency above 0.001) were also detected in blood, suggesting blood repertoires may reflect thyroid immune responses. During validation, the model predicted progression to ophthalmopathy a median of around 6 months ahead of onset, with around 71% sensitivity and more than 72% specificity.

The TCR beta CDR3 regions were amplified from the RNA transcripts. A first-round RT-PCR of the TCR CDR3 used the HTBI primer set with the Qiagen OneStep RT-PCR kit. Libraries were constructed in a second round of multiplex PCR, after which size selection and purification were performed. Sequencing of the libraries was done on an Illumina HiSeq2000 using paired-end 100 bp reads. The paper's data handling went like this. SOAPnuke was used to process the raw data, with reads discarded if the reads contained adapters or uncalled bases, had a mean Phred below 15, or lacked an exact constant-primer or identifier match. High-quality paired reads were merged using COPE v1.2.5, and each unique nucleotide sequence was defined as a clonotype. MiTCR v1.1 was used to align clonotypes to the IMGT TRBV, TRBD and TRBJ reference segments. Analysis was restricted to V-J combinations with a frequency above 0.0001, which covered 99.2% of repertoires. The TCS score was defined as the ratio of F50 (clonal expansion) to E x V (chaos), calculated using BLOSUM62-based TCRdist between CDR3 peptides within each V-J. Welch's t-statistics and random forest reduced 500 to 550 V-J features to 10 to 15, which were used in a naive Bayes classifier (R e1071). The raw public reads went through TCRdb reprocessing: fastp at Q25, MiXCR clone calling, in-frame beta chains kept. Every distinct CDR3 protein forms one entry, paired with its most common genes and DNA. What appears here as the V and J calls and clone size reflects TCRdb's work, not the paper's. This sample holds 300,000 to 350,000 distinct CDR3 sequences; approximately 15% were observed only once. About 26% of the sample rests with the top ten.

A patient counted as having stable Graves' hyperthyroidism if no progression to ophthalmopathy occurred over 18 months of follow-up. Hyperthyroidism patients were aged 18 to 65 years and newly diagnosed, with disease duration of less than 2 months. Any patient with an uncontrolled infection, another autoimmune disease, pregnancy or lactation was excluded. Diagnoses relied on clinical symptoms, serum thyroxine and TRAb, thyroid ultrasound and orbital computed tomography. PBMCs were isolated from more than 9 ml of fresh peripheral blood by Ficoll-Paque density gradient centrifugation. Total RNA was extracted using Trizol reagent, and RNA quality was assessed on an Agilent 2100 Bioanalyzer. From its cysteine to its phenylalanine, the CDR3 spans 13 amino acids. The read is trimmed to its CDR3 DNA, 39 bases read in frame from base 1. From the germline V gene, CDR1 is SQVTM and CDR2 is ANQGSEA. This clonotype was seen only a few times. Its specific antigen is unknown. No much larger clone is present one base from it, and per-base qualities are unavailable.

The source is a woman in her 30s with Graves' hyperthyroidism. The sequence is built from TRBV29-1 and TRBJ2-4; 13 bases in between match TRBD2. The J call may be in error: the DNA end matches TRBJ2-1 better. Sequenced material: blood. The encoded CDR3 is CSVGPGTSGIQFF. The nucleotides are TGCAGCGTTGGTCCCGGGACTAGCGGGATTCAGTTCTTC.